This T cell receptor (beta chain) was sequenced in a study of low-dose radiotherapy and immunotherapy resistance in tumors. About the study: Each fraction for Cohort 1 was 0.5 Gy, given every 2 weeks, and the total came to 6.5 Gy.

Time point in this sample: before trial treatment. Priming of first-strand cDNA relied on TRAV- and TRBV-specific primers (covering alpha and beta chains). The authors amplified TCRs for about 20 PCR cycles with a constant-region primer and a V-primer adapter. TCRdb passed the reads through MiXCR, listing each CDR3 protein once. The table lists tens of thousands of distinct CDR3 sequences, about a third of them singletons. Germline V gives CDR1 SGHNT, CDR2 YYREEE (reference sequence). Trimming took 0 bases from V and 0 from J, leaving 11 bases between them. CDR3 length: 16 residues. The TCR comes from a female donor with ovarian cancer. The rearrangement joins TRBV5-4 to TRBJ2-3, with D maybe TRBD2 (5 bases). Sequenced material: PBMCs, taken before treatment. CDR3 sequence reads: CASSLGLAPSTDTQYF. The CDR3 coding sequence is TGTGCCAGCAGCTTGGGTCTAGCCCCTAGCACAGATACGCAGTATTTT.